The clone carrying this T cell receptor (beta chain) was observed a handful of times. The antigen remains undetermined. Regulatory (CD25-high CD127-low) and conventional (CD25-low CD127-high) CD4+ T cells were sorted separately. This entry is derived from a study of regulatory T cells. Study-level results: Patient repertoires had restricted TRB V-J pairs and skewed V and J usage, most in Tregs. In CD3G-deficient patients, conventional CD4+ T cells were enriched for hydrophobic CDR3 residues at positions 6 and 7.

CDR1 SGHAT and CDR2 FQNNGV come from the germline V gene. The V gene end was trimmed by 3 bases and the J gene end by 7 bases; junction bases not matched to a gene: 6. The length of the CDR3 is 13 residues. Amplification used 52 TRBV primers and 13 TRBJ primers. Sequencing used immunoSEQ multiplex PCR; TCRdb keeps in-frame clones, though not all of them. The table includes tens of thousands of clones, 70% to 90% detected once. Sample: conventional CD4+ T cells sorted from blood. The chain couples TRBV11-2 to TRBJ2-7, with 7 nucleotides matching TRBD2. The origin of this receptor is a child aged 10-17 years with CD3G deficiency. Written as DNA, the CDR3 is TGTGCCAGCAGCTTGGGGGGGGAGGCGGAGCAGTACTTC. Translated: CASSLGGEAEQYF.